The source of this TCR beta chain is a study of T cell repertoires in cytomegalovirus infection. TCRdb reprocessed the reads via MiXCR and lists one record per CDR3 protein. The data contain hundreds of thousands of distinct CDR3 sequences, 31% of them singletons. Trimming removed 2 bases at V and 6 bases at J, with 12 bases between. This CDR3 spans 14 amino acids. CDR1 and CDR2 (germline): MNHEY, SVGAGI. This clonotype was observed a few times. Its specificity is unknown. The TCR was taken from a human donor in good health (CMV status not recorded). Some clones in this sample may be carry-over from other donors' samples. The chain recombines TRBV6-5 with TRBJ2-3; maybe TRBD2 (6 bases). This specimen consisted of cultured CD8+ T cells from PBMCs, obtained from culture after CMV antigen stimulation. The CDR3 DNA sequence: TGTGCCAGCAGTTACGCACTAGCAAGGGATACGCAGTATTTT. Translating gives CASSYALARDTQYF.